The TCR beta chain described here comes from a study of blood T cell repertoires in COVID-19. The wider study: COVID-19 samples, acute and convalescent, were from the United States, Italy and Spain.

This CDR3 region has 16 residues. The J segment lost 5 bases and the V segment lost 3 bases, leaving 11 bases of the junction unmatched. Germline CDR1 is KGHSH and CDR2 is LQKENI. Per the study methods: Reference gene primer amplification in the assay estimated nucleated cell counts. This table comes from immunoSEQ multiplex PCR, and its TCRdb copy is limited to in-frame clones, with some not included. V and J calls and clone size follow that table, whereas D and trimming were derived from the DNA. The sample lists roughly 230,000 clones, nearly 85% occurring once. Source material: peripheral blood. The clonotype was recovered from a human donor in a cohort sampled during active COVID-19. This chain joins TRBV18 and TRBJ2-5; TRBD2 matches at 8 bases. CDR3 sequence (DNA): TGTGCCAGCTCACCTTTTAGCGGGGAGAACAGTGAGACCCAGTACTTC. Translated: CASSPFSGENSETQYF.